This is a list of T cell receptor beta chains from one sample in a study of T cells after posttransplantation cyclophosphamide. The data were produced by immunoSEQ multiplex PCR, yet TCRdb's version contains in-frame clones alone and is incomplete. The sample comprises about 21,000 clones, around 89% of which are singletons, and about 1.8% rests with the top ten. The sample was PBMCs, taken around 390 days after allogeneic stem cell transplant with calcineurin inhibitor and methotrexate. Source of these receptors: a female patient aged 30-39 years who received an allogeneic stem cell transplant from an unrelated donor, was CMV-positive, and had acute and chronic GVHD. Some T cells may be provided by the graft donor. CDR3s include the opening cysteine and the closing phenylalanine or tryptophan. Size values are once, few and many counts, or a class for expanded clones, and some rows have none.

J gene	V gene	clone size	CDR3 protein
TRBJ2-1	TRBV13	few	CASSLIAESSYNEQFF
TRBJ2-7	TRBV11-2	.	CASSLASSTGGLFYYEQYF
TRBJ2-5	TRBV19	.	CASSRPGTNQETQYF
TRBJ2-1	TRBV9	.	CASSVSGGGNEQFF
TRBJ1-2	TRBV7-9	.	CASSYRGGDLRGYTF
TRBJ2-3	TRBV19	.	CASSIGSAGSTDTQYF
TRBJ1-1	TRBV19	once	CASSPTDSMNTEAFF
TRBJ2-5	TRBV27	once	CASSLRPSKETRYF
TRBJ1-1	TRBV6-6	.	CASSRSNTEAFF
TRBJ1-2	TRBV7-9	.	CASSPNRDAPGYGYTF
TRBJ1-4	TRBV19	.	CASRGDRVNEKLFF
TRBJ1-4	TRBV4-3	.	CASSQVGQGAQKLFF
TRBJ1-1	TRBV19	once	CASTRDRGQTEAFF
TRBJ1-5	TRBV6-1	.	CASSEGGGSQPQHF
TRBJ2-1	TRBV5-6	.	CASSLPGQGYNEQFF
TRBJ2-7	TRBV19	.	CASTPGQGSSYEQYF
TRBJ2-3	TRBV18	.	CASSPAQGRGADTQYF
TRBJ2-7	TRBV9	once	CASSPGAQTHEQYF
TRBJ2-6	TRBV19	.	CASSIVGSFSGANVLTF
TRBJ1-3	TRBV14	.	CASSQWRGRTSGNTIYF
TRBJ2-1	TRBV13	.	CASSPSGLALYNEQFF
TRBJ2-2	TRBV11-1	few	CASSRMPSVNTGELFF
TRBJ1-2	TRBV6-1	.	CASRGQLYGYTF